This TCR beta chain was recovered during a study of blood T cell repertoires in COVID-19. Across the whole study: There were acute and convalescent COVID-19 samples, and they came from the United States, Italy and Spain. PBMCs, B-cell-depleted T cells, or T cells provided the cDNA or gDNA that made up the material.

Original analysis: Estimation of nucleated cell counts relied on the amplification of reference gene primers. The protocol was immunoSEQ multiplex PCR, while the TCRdb copy is restricted to in-frame clones and leaves out a portion. V and J calls plus clone size are reproduced from that table; the DNA served to infer D and trimming. The sample contains roughly 380,000 clones, around 90% of which appear only once. Seattle researchers signed up patients amid active infection and tracked them longitudinally. The CDR3 contains 13 residues. V was cut by 6 bases and J by 3 bases, with 12 bases left in between. The V gene's germline CDR1 is SGDLS and CDR2 YYNGEE.

The origin of this receptor is a woman aged 55-69 years with COVID-19, enrolled during active disease. Sequencing was carried out using peripheral blood. The rearrangement links TRBV9 to TRBJ1-2; D perhaps matches TRBD1 (5 bases). The CDR3 reads CASNAGGDYGYTF. CDR3 in DNA: TGTGCCAGCAACGCCGGGGGTGACTATGGCTACACCTTC. The entire variable domain, with the rest obtained from reference TRBV9 and TRBJ1-2, is as follows: DSGVTQTPKHLITATGQRVTLRCSPRSGDLSVYWYQQSLDQGLQFLIQYYNGEERAKGNILERFSAQQFPDLHSELNLSSLELGDSALYFCASNAGGDYGYTFGSGTRLTVV.